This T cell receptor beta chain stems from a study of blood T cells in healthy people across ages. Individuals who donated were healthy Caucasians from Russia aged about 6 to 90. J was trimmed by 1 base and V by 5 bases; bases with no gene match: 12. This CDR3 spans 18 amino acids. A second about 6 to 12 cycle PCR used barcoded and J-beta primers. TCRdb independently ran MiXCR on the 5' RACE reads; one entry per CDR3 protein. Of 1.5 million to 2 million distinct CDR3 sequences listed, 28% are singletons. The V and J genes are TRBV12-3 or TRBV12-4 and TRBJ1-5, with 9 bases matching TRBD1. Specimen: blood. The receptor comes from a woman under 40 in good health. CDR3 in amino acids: CASSHGTGSFMSNQPQHF. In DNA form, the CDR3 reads TGTGCCAGCAGTCACGGGACAGGGTCTTTCATGAGCAATCAGCCCCAGCATTTT.